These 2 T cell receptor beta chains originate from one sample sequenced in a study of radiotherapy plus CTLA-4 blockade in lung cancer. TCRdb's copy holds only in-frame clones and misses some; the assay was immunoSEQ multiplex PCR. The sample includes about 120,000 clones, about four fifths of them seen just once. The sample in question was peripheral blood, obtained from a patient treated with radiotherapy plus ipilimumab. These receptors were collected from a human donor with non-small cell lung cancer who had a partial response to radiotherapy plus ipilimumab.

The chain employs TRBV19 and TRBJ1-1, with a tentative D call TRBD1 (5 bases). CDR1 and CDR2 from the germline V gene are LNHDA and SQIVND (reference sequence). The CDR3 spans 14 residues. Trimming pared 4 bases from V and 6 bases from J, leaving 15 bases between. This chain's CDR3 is CASSTAGRSAEAFF. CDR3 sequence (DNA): TGTGCCAGTAGTACCGCAGGGAGGAGCGCTGAAGCTTTCTTT.

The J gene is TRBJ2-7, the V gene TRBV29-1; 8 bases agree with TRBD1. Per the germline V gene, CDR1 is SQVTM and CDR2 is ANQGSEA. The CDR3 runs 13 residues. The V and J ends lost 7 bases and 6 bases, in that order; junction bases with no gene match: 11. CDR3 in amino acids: CSGRQGRSGEQYF. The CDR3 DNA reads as TGCAGCGGCAGACAGGGGCGTTCGGGCGAGCAGTACTTC.